Sequencing of this T cell receptor beta chain was carried out in a study of Tregs in tolerant kidney transplant recipients. The protocol was immunoSEQ multiplex PCR, while the TCRdb copy is restricted to in-frame clones and leaves out a portion. The data contain over 70,000 clones, more than 85% of them singletons. This CDR3 spans 17 amino acids. Germline V lookup: CDR1 MDHEN, CDR2 SYDVKM. V was shortened by 6 bases and J by 2 bases, with 23 bases between the two germline ends. Overall study findings and caveats: The small number of patients limits these findings pending further validation. Some patients' samples used different primers over time, so nucleotide sequences weren't comparable. No direct test of biological reproducibility was done here.

Recipients received nonmyeloablative bone marrow transplants from related graft donors, with transient mixed chimerism. Note on this clone: Its target is unknown.

The chain employs TRBV28 and TRBJ2-7; D may be TRBD1 (5 bases). This specimen consisted of CD4+ T cells from blood (PBMCs), obtained 24 months after the transplant. The source of this sequence is a human patient who received a combined kidney and bone marrow transplant. Some T cells may be graft donor cells. DNA of the CDR3: TGTGCCAGCAGCCGCAAAAAAGGGGCAGCCTCCACCTACGAGCAGTACTTC. Its translation is CASSRKKGAASTYEQYF.